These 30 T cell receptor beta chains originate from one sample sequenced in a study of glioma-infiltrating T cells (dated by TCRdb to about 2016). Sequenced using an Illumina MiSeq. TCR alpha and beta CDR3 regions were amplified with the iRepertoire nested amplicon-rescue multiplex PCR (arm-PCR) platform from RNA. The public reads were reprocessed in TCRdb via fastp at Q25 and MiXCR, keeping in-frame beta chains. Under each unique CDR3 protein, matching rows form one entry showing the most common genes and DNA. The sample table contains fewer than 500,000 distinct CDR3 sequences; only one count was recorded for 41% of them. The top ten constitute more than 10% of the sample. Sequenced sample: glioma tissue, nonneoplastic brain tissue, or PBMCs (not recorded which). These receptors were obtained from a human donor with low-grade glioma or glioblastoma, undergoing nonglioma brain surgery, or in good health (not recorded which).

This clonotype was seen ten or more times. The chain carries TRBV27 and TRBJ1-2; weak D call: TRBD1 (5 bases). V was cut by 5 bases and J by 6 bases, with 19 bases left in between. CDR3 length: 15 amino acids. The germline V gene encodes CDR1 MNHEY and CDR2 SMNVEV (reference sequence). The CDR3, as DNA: TGTGCCAGCAGTCCAATCCCCCCGAGGGGTGATGGCTACACCTTC. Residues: CASSPIPPRGDGYTF.

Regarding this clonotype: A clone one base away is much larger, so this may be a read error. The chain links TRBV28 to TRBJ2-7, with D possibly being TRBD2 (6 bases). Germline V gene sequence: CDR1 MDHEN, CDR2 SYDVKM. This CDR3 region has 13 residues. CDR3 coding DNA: TGTTCCAGCGATAGCGGAAGCTCCTACGAGCAGTACTTC. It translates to CSSDSGSSYEQYF.

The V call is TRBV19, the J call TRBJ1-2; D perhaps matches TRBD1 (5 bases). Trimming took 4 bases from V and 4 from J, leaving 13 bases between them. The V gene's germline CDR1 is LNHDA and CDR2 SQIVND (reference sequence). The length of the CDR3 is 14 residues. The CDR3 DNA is TGTGCCAGTAGTAACGGGGACGGCATCTATGGCTACACCTTC. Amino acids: CASSNGDGIYGYTF.

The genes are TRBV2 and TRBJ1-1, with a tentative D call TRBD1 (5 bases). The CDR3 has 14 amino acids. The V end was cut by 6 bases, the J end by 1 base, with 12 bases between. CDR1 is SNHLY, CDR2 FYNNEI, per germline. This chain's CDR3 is CASRGVISNTEAFF. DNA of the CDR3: TGTGCCAGCAGGGGGGTAATATCGAACACTGAAGCTTTCTTT.

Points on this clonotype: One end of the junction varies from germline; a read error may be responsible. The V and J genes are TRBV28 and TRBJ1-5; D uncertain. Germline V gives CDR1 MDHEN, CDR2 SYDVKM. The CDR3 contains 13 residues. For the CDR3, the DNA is TGTGCCAGAAGTTTAGATAGGAATCAGCCCCAGCATTTT. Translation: CARSLDRNQPQHF.

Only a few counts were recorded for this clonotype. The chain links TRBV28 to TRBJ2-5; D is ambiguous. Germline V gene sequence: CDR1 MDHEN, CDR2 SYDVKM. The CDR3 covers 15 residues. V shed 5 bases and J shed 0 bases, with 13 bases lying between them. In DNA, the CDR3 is TGTGCCAGCAGTCCCCCCGGTCTGTACCAAGAGACCCAGTACTTC. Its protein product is CASSPPGLYQETQYF.

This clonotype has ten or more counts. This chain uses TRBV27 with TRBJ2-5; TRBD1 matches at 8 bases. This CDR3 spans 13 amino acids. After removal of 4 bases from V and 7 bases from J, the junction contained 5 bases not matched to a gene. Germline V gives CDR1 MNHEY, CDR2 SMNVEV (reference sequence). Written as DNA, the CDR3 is TGTGCCAGCAGTTCGTCACAGGGGGGGACCCAGTACTTC. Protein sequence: CASSSSQGGTQYF.

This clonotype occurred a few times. The CDR3 region has the DNA TGTGCCAGCAGTGTGGTGATTAAAGAGACCCAGTACTTC. Its protein is CASSVVIKETQYF. The rearrangement links TRBV2 to TRBJ2-5; D is unresolved. The CDR3 loop spans 13 amino acids. The germline CDR1 and CDR2 sequences are SNHLY and FYNNEI. V lost 4 bases to trimming and J lost 3 bases, with 9 bases between them.

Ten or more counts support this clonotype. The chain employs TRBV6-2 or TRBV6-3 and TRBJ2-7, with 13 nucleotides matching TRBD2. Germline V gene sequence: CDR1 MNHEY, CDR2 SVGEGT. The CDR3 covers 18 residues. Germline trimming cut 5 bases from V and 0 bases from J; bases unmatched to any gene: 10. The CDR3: CASSPRVGLAGASYEQYF. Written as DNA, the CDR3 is TGTGCCAGCAGTCCCAGGGTCGGACTAGCGGGGGCCTCCTACGAGCAGTACTTC.

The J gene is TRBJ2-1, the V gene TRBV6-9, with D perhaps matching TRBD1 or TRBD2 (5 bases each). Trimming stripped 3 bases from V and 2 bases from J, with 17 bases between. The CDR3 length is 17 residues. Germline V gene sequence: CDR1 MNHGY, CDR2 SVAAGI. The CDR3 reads CASSYRLLGTTYNEQFF. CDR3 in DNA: TGTGCCAGCAGTTACCGCCTCTTGGGGACCACCTACAATGAGCAGTTCTTC.

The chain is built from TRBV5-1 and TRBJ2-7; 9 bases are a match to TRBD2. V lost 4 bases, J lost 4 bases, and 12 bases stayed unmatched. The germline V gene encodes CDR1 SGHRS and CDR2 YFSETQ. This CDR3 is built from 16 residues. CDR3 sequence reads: CASSPGLAQTSYEQYF. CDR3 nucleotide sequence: TGCGCCAGCAGCCCCGGACTAGCGCAGACCTCTTACGAGCAGTACTTC. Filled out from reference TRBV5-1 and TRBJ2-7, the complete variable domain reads KAGVTQTPRYLIKTRGQQVTLSCSPISGHRSVSWYQQTPGQGLQFLFEYFSETQRNKGNFPGRFSGRQFSNSRSEMNVSTLELGDSALYLCASSPGLAQTSYEQYFGPGTRLTVT.

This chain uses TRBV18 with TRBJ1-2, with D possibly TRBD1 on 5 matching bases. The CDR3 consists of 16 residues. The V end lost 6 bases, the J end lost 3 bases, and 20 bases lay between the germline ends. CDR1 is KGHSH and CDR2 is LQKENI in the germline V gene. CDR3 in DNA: TGTGCCAGCTCGCCGGGGTACTATGGGGCAGACTATGGCTACACCTTC. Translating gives CASSPGYYGADYGYTF.

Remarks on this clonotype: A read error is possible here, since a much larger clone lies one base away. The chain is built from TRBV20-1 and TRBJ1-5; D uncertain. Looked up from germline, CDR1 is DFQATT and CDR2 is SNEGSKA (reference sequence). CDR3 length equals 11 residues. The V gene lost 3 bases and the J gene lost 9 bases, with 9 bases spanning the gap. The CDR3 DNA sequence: TGCAGTGCTAGCTCAGGTCGGCCCCAGCATTTT. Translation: CSASSGRPQHF.

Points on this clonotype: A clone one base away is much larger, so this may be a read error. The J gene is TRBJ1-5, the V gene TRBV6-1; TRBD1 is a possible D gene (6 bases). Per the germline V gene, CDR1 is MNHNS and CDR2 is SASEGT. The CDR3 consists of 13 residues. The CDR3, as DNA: TGTGCCAGCAACCGGGACACTGATCAGACCCAGCATTTT. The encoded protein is CASNRDTDQTQHF.

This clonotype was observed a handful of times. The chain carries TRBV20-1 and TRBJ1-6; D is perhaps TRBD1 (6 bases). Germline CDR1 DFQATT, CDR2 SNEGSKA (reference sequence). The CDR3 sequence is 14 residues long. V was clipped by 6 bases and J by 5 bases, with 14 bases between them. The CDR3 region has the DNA TGCAGTGCGACTGGACAGTTGAATAATTCACCCCTCCACTTT. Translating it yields CSATGQLNNSPLHF.

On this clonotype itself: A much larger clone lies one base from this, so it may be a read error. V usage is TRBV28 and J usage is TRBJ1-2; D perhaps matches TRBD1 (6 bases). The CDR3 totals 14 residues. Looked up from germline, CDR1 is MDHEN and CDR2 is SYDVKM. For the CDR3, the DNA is TGTGCCAGCAGTTTATGGGGGGACAACTATGGCTACAACTTC. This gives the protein CASSLWGDNYGYNF.

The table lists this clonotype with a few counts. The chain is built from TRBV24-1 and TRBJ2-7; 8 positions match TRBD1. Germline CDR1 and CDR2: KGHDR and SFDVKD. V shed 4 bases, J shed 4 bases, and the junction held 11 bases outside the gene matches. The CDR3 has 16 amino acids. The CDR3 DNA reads TGTGCCACCAGTGACCCAAGGCAGGGGGCTCCTTACGAGCAGTACTTC. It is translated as CATSDPRQGAPYEQYF.

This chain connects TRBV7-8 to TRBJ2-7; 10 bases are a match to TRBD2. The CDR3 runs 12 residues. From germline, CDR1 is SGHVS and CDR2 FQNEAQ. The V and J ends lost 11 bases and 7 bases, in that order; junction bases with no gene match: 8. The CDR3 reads CASSGSLWEQYF. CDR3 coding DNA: TGTGCCTCTAGCGGGAGTTTATGGGAGCAGTACTTC.

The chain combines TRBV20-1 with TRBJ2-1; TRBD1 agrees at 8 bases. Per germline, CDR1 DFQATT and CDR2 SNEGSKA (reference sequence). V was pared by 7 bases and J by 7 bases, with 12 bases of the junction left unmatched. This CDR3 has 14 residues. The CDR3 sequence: CSVQIQGADNEQFF. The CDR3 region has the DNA TGCAGTGTTCAGATCCAGGGGGCGGATAATGAGCAGTTCTTC.

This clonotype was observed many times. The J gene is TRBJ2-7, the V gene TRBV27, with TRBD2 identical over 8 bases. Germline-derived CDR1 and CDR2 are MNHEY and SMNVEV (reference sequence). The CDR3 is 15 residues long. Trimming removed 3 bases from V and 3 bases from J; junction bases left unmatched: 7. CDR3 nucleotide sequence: TGTGCCAGCAGTTTCGGGGTAGCGGGAAACTACGAGCAGTACTTC. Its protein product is CASSFGVAGNYEQYF.

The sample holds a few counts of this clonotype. The CDR3 protein is CASSPLSGTGTSDYGYTF. The CDR3 nucleotides are TGTGCCAGCTCACCGCTCTCCGGGACAGGGACCTCCGACTATGGCTACACCTTC. The chain couples TRBV18 to TRBJ1-2, with 9 bases identical to TRBD1. The CDR3 is 18 residues long. The germline V gene has CDR1 KGHSH and CDR2 LQKENI. Trimming removed 3 bases from V and 3 bases from J; junction bases left unmatched: 14.

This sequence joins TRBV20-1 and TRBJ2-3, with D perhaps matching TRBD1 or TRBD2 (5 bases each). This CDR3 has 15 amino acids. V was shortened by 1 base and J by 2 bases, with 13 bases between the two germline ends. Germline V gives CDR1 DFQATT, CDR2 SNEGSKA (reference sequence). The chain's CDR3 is CSARGSRGSTDTQYF. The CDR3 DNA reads TGCAGTGCTAGAGGTTCTCGGGGCTCCACAGATACGCAGTATTTT.

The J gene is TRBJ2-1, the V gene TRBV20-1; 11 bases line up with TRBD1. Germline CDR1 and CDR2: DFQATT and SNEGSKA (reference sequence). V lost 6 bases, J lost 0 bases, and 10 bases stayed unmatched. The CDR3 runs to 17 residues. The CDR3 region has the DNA TGCAGTGCAGTTGGACAGGGGGCTCCAATCTCCTACAATGAGCAGTTCTTC. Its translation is CSAVGQGAPISYNEQFF.

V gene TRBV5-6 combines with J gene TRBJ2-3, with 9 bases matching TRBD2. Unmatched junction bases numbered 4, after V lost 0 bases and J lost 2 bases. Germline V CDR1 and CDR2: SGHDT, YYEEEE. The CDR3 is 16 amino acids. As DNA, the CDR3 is TGTGCCAGCAGCTTGGCGCTAGCGGGACCCACAGATACGCAGTATTTT. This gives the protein CASSLALAGPTDTQYF.

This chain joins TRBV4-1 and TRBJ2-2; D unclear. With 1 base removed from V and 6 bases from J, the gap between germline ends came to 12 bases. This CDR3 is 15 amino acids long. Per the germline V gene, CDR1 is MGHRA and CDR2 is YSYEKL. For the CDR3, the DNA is TGCGCCAGCAGCCAAGGGGCAGAGACCCCCGGGGAGCTGTTTTTT. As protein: CASSQGAETPGELFF.

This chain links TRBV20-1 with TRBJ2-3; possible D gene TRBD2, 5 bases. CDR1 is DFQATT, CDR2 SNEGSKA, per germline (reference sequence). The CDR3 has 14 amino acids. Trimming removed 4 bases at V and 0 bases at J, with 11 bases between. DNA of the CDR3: TGCAGTGCTAAAGGACTGACTAGCACAGATACGCAGTATTTT. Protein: CSAKGLTSTDTQYF.

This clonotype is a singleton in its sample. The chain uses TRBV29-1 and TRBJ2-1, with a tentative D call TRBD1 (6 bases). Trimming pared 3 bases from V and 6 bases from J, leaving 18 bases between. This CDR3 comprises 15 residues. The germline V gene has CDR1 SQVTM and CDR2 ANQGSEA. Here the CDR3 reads CSVEMGALLLNEQFF. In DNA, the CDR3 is TGCAGCGTTGAGATGGGGGCTTTATTGCTCAATGAGCAGTTCTTC.

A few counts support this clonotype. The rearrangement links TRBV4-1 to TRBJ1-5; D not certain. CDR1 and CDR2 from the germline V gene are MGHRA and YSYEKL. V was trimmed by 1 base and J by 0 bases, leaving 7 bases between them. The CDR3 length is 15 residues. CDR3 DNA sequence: TGCGCCAGCAGCCAAGTAACCGGTAGCAATCAGCCCCAGCATTTT. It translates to CASSQVTGSNQPQHF.

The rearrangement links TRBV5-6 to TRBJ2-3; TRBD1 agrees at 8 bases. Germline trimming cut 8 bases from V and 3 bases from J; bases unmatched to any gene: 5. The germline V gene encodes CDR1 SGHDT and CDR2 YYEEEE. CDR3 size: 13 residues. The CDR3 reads CASQGAVTDTQYF. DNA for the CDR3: TGTGCCAGTCAGGGGGCCGTAACAGATACGCAGTATTTT. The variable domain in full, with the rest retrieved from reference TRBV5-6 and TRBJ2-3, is DAGVTQSPTHLIKTRGQQVTLRCSPKSGHDTVSWYQQALGQGPQFIFQYYEEEERQRGNFPDRFSGHQFPNYSSELNVNALLLGDSALYLCASQGAVTDTQYFGPGTRLTVL.

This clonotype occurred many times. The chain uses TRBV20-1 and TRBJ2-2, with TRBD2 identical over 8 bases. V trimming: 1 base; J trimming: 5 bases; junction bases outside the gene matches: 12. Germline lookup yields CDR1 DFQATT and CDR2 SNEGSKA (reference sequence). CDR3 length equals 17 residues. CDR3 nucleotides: TGCAGTGCTAGAGCGCTACCAGGACTAGCCTATACCGGGGAGCTGTTTTTT. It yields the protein CSARALPGLAYTGELFF.